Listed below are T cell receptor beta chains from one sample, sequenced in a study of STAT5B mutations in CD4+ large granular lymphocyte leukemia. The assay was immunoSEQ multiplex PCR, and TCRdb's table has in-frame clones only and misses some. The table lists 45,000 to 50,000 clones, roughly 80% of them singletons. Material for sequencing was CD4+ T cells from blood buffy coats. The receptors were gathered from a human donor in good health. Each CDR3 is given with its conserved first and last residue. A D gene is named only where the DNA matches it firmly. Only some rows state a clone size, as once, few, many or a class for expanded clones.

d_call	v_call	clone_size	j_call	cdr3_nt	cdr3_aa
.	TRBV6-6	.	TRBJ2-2	TGTGCCAGCAGTCGACGGGGACCTCCGAACACCGGGGAGCTGTTTTTT	CASSRRGPPNTGELFF
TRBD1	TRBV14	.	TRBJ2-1	TGTGCCAGCAGCCCAATCCCGGGACAGGGATCCCACTCCTACAATGAGCAGTTCTTC	CASSPIPGQGSHSYNEQFF
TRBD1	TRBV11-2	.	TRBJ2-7	TGTGCCAGCAGCCCCTCAAACAGGGACAGGGGGATCTCCTACGAGCAGTACTTC	CASSPSNRDRGISYEQYF
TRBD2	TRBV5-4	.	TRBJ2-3	TGTGCCAGCAGCTTAAGCGGGAATGCAGATACGCAGTATTTT	CASSLSGNADTQYF
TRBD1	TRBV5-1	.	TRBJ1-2	TGCGCCAGCAGCCGGGACAGGGGAGGCGGCTACACCTTC	CASSRDRGGGYTF
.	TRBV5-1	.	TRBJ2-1	TGCGCCAGCAGCTTAGGGGGGGCCCCCAATGAGCAGTTCTTC	CASSLGGAPNEQFF
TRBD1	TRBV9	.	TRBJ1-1	TGTGCCAGCAGCGCCACGGGACAGGGGGGGACTGAAGCTTTCTTT	CASSATGQGGTEAFF
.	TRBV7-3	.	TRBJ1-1	TGTGCCAGCGCCCCGCAGGGGTGGAACACTGAAGCTTTCTTT	CASAPQGWNTEAFF
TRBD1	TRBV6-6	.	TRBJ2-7	TGTGCCAGCAGGTCGGGACAGGGGTCCTACGAGCAGTACTTC	CASRSGQGSYEQYF
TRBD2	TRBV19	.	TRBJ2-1	TGTGCCAGTAGAGGGGGGCTAGCGGGAGGCCATGAGCAGTTCTTC	CASRGGLAGGHEQFF
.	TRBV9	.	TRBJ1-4	TGTGCCAGCAACCTAGGGGGGGCGGGTGAAAAACTGTTTTTT	CASNLGGAGEKLFF
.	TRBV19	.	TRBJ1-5	TGTGCCAGCGGAACAGGGTTCAATCAGCCCCAGCATTTT	CASGTGFNQPQHF
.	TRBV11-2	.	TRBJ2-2	TGTGCCAGCAGTGGATCGGGTGTGTTCACCGGGGAGCTGTTTTTT	CASSGSGVFTGELFF
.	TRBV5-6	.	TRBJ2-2	TGTGCCAGCAGCTTGGTGGGGAACACCGGGGAGCTGTTTTTT	CASSLVGNTGELFF
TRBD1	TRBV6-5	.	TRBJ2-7	TGTGCCAGCAGGTACGGGACAGGGGGCTACGAGCAGTACTTC	CASRYGTGGYEQYF
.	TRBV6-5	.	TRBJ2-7	TGTGCCAGCAGTGGACGGGGCGACGAGCAGTACTTC	CASSGRGDEQYF
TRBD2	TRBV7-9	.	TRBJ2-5	TGTGCCAGCAGCCCTCGACTAGCGGGGGACTTCCGGGAGACCCAGTACTTC	CASSPRLAGDFRETQYF
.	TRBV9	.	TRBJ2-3	TGTGCCAGCAGCGCTACAGGGACCTATAGCACAGATACGCAGTATTTT	CASSATGTYSTDTQYF
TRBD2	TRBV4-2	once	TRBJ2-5	TGTGCCAGCAGCCAAGGGCTAGCGGGGGGAAAAGAGACCCAGTACTTC	CASSQGLAGGKETQYF
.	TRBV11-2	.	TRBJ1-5	TGTGCCAGCAGCTGGGGGGGCAATCAGCCCCAGCATTTT	CASSWGGNQPQHF
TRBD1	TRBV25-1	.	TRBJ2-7	TGTGCCAGCCGTCGGGGACAGGGCGGCGAGCAGTACTTC	CASRRGQGGEQYF
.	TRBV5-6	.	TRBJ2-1	TGTGCCAGCAGCTCGGACAGCCTTCGTAACAATGAGCAGTTCTTC	CASSSDSLRNNEQFF
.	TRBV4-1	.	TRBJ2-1	TGCGCCAGCAGCAGCCCCCTCGCGTCCAATGAGCAGTTCTTC	CASSSPLASNEQFF
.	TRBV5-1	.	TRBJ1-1	TGCGCCAGCAGCTTGGAGACCATCCGGAACACTGAAGCTTTCTTT	CASSLETIRNTEAFF
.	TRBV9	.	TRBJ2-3	TGTGCCAGCAGGTCAGGGGGAGGGAGTACAGATACGCAGTATTTT	CASRSGGGSTDTQYF
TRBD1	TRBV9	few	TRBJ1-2	TGTGCCAGCAGCTCCTCAGGGGGCGACGGCTACACCTTC	CASSSSGGDGYTF
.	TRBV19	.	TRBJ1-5	TGTGCCACCGGAAGACAGGCCCATCAGCCCCAGCATTTT	CATGRQAHQPQHF
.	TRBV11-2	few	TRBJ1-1	TGTGCCAGCAGCTTATTCCCCGGTATGAACACTGAAGCTTTCTTT	CASSLFPGMNTEAFF
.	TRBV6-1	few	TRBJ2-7	TGTGCCACCACACACAGGGCCTACTACGAGCAGTACTTC	CATTHRAYYEQYF
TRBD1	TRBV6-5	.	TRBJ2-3	TGTGCCAGCAGGTCCGGGACAGGGCTCACAGATACGCAGTATTTT	CASRSGTGLTDTQYF
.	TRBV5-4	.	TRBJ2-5	TGTGCCAGCAGCTTGGGGTTCGAAGAGACCCAGTACTTC	CASSLGFEETQYF
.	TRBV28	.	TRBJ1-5	TGTGCCAGCACCCCGCCAGTGGCAGATCAGCCCCAGCATTTT	CASTPPVADQPQHF
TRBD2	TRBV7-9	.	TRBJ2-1	TGTGCCAGCAGCTTTTTTACGGGAGGAGTGGTTAATGAGCAGTTCTTC	CASSFFTGGVVNEQFF
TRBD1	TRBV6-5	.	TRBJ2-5	TGTGCCAGCAGTTACCGAACAGGGGGTCGGCAAGAGACCCAGTACTTC	CASSYRTGGRQETQYF
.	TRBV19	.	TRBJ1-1	TGTGCCTGGACGTTTACGAGAACTGAAGCTTTCTTT	CAWTFTRTEAFF
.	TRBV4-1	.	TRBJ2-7	TGCGCCAGCAGCCAAGGGGGCGGGACCCTCTACGAGCAGTACTTC	CASSQGGGTLYEQYF
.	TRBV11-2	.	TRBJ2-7	TGTGCCAGCAGTTCAGGGAAAGAGCAGTACTTC	CASSSGKEQYF
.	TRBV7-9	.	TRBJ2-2	TGTGCCAGCAGCCCAAAATCCGGGACCCTTATTGGGGAGCTGTTTTTT	CASSPKSGTLIGELFF
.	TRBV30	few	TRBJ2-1	TGTGCCTGGACGACCCACAATGAGCAGTTCTTC	CAWTTHNEQFF
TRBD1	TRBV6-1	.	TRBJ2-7	TGTGCCATCGCCGCCGGGACAGGGGGCTACGAGCAGTACTTC	CAIAAGTGGYEQYF
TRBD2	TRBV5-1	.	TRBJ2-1	TGCGCCAGCAGCTGGGCTTCTAGCGGGACCGGCAATGAGCAGTTCTTC	CASSWASSGTGNEQFF
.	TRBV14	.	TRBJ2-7	TGTGCCAGCAGCCAAGAACGGTGGAACAGGGCGAACGAGCAGTACTTC	CASSQERWNRANEQYF
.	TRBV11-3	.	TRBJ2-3	TGTGCCAGCAGCTCCCTCCGATCAGATACGCAGTATTTT	CASSSLRSDTQYF
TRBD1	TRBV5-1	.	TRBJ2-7	TGCGCCAGCAGCTCCCTGGGACAGGGGGCAGGTTACGAGCAGTACTTC	CASSSLGQGAGYEQYF
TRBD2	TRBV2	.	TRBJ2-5	TGTGCCAGCAGGGAGGGACTAGCGGGGGAGACCCAGTACTTC	CASREGLAGETQYF
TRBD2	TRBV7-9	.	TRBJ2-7	TGTGCCAGCAGCTTACTACTAGCGGGAGATTACGAGCAGTACTTC	CASSLLLAGDYEQYF
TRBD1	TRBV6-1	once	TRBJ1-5	TGTGCCAGCAGTTGGACAGGGGGGTTGCTTCAGCCCCAGCATTTT	CASSWTGGLLQPQHF
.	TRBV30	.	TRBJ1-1	TGTGCCTGGAGTAGGGGCTCGAACACTGAAGCTTTCTTT	CAWSRGSNTEAFF
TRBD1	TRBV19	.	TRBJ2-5	TGTGCCAGTAGTACCCATGGGACAGGTGAAGAGACCCAGTACTTC	CASSTHGTGEETQYF
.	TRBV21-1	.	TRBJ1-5	TGTGCCAGCAGCAAGGGCCCATGGCAGCCCCAGCATTTT	CASSKGPWQPQHF
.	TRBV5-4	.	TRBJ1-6	TGTGCCAGCAGCCCGCAGACACCAAGCTCCTATAATTCACCCCTCCACTTT	CASSPQTPSSYNSPLHF